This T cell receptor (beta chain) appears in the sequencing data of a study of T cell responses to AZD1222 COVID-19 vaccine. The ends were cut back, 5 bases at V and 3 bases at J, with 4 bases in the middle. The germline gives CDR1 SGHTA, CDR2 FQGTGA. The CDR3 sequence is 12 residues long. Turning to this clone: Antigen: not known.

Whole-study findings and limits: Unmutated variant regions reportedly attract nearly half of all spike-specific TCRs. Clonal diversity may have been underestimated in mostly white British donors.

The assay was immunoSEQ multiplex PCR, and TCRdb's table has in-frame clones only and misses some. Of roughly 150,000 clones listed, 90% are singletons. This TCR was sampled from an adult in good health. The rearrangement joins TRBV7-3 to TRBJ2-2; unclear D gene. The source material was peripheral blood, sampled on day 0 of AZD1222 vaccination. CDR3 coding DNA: TGTGCCAGCAGCCTTGACACCGGGGAGCTGTTTTTT. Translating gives CASSLDTGELFF. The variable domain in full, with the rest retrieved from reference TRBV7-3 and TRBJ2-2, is GAGVSQTPSNKVTEKGKYVELRCDPISGHTALYWYRQSLGQGPEFLIYFQGTGAADDSGLPNDRFFAVRPEGSVSTLKIQRTERGDSAVYLCASSLDTGELFFGEGSRLTVL.